This T cell receptor beta chain came from a study of blood T cell repertoires in COVID-19. On the study more broadly: Sites across the United States, Italy and Spain contributed samples from acute and convalescent COVID-19. T cells, B-cell-depleted T cells, or PBMCs supplied cDNA or gDNA.

There are 15 residues in the CDR3. V shed 2 bases and J 7 bases; nucleotides not matched to a gene: 5. Germline CDR1 and CDR2: MDHEN and SYDVKM. As handled by the study authors: Amplification of reference gene primers was used by the study to estimate nucleated cell counts. Only in-frame clones appear in the TCRdb table, and some are missing; sequencing was by immunoSEQ multiplex PCR. The V and J calls and clone size come from that table; D and trimming were worked out from the DNA. The sample has about 200,000 clones; around 83% are singletons. The chain couples TRBV28 to TRBJ2-1; 10 nucleotides line up with TRBD2. This TCR came from a human donor in a cohort sampled during active COVID-19. Sequencing input: peripheral blood. DNA of the CDR3: TGTGCCAGCAGTTTAGGGACTAGCGTTGGTAATGAGCAGTTCTTC. Amino acids: CASSLGTSVGNEQFF. Variable domain in full (rest from reference TRBV28 and TRBJ2-1): DVKVTQSSRYLVKRTGEKVFLECVQDMDHENMFWYRQDPGLGLRLIYFSYDVKMKEKGDIPEGYSVSREKKERFSLILESASTNQTSMYLCASSLGTSVGNEQFFGPGTRLTVL.